The 25 T cell receptor beta chains in this list originate from one sample, sequenced in a study of long-term antiretroviral therapy in people with HIV. Assay version v3.0 of immunoSEQ was used, and it was run at survey level. Repertoires were generated with immunoSEQ multiplex PCR, while TCRdb's copy carries only in-frame clones and drops some. Among approximately 17,000 clones listed, approximately 80% were seen once. Sample: unsorted PBMCs, taken 0.6 years after starting antiretroviral therapy. These receptors were obtained from a woman aged 18-29 years with HIV.

The chain uses TRBV29-1 and TRBJ2-6; D is unclear. The V gene's germline CDR1 is SQVTM and CDR2 ANQGSEA. The CDR3 spans 13 residues. The germline V and J ends were trimmed by 5 bases and 2 bases, with 7 bases remaining between them. The CDR3 spells CSVRVAGANVLTF. Written as DNA, the CDR3 is TGCAGCGTTAGGGTGGCTGGGGCCAACGTCCTGACTTTC.

This clone was recorded only once. The chain combines TRBV27 with TRBJ2-7; TRBD1 might be the D (7 bases). This CDR3 is built from 14 residues. From germline, CDR1 is MNHEY and CDR2 SMNVEV (reference sequence). The germline V and J ends were trimmed by 6 bases and 5 bases, with 17 bases remaining between them. CDR3 protein: CASSLQGRIHEQYF. CDR3 bases: TGTGCCAGCAGCCTACAGGGGAGGATCCACGAGCAGTACTTC.

J is TRBJ1-5 and V is TRBV6-6; D uncertain. CDR3 size: 16 residues. Germline lookup yields CDR1 MNHNY and CDR2 SVGAGI (reference sequence). Trimming cost V 0 bases and J 3 bases, with 12 bases left between them. The DNA for the CDR3 is TGTGCCAGCAGTTACTCGAGGTTACAGTACAATCAGCCCCAGCATTTT. Its protein is CASSYSRLQYNQPQHF.

CDR3 DNA: TGTGCCAGCAGTCCGGTAGCGGGAGGGTTTGGGAATGAGCAGTTCTTC. Protein product: CASSPVAGGFGNEQFF. The chain combines TRBV28 with TRBJ2-1; TRBD2 agrees at 11 bases. V lost 5 bases to trimming and J lost 7 bases; unmatched junction nucleotides: 10. CDR3 length: 16 amino acids. Germline V gene data show CDR1 as MDHEN and CDR2 as SYDVKM.

The chain uses TRBV9 and TRBJ2-2; a possible D gene is TRBD2 (6 bases). CDR1 SGDLS and CDR2 YYNGEE come from the germline V gene. CDR3 length: 16 amino acids. Trimming shortened V by 3 bases and J by 6 bases, and 18 bases separated the two germline ends. CDR3 nucleotide sequence: TGTGCCAGCAGCGGACGAGGGACTGCTCAGGCCGGGGAGCTGTTTTTT. Its protein product is CASSGRGTAQAGELFF.

The chain carries TRBV29-1 and TRBJ2-3, with TRBD2 matching 12 bases. CDR3 length equals 14 residues. Germline trimming cut 6 bases from V and 1 base from J; bases unmatched to any gene: 2. Germline CDR1 SQVTM, CDR2 ANQGSEA. The CDR3 sequence is CSVRTSGGTDTQYF. The CDR3 DNA sequence: TGCAGCGTAAGGACTAGCGGGGGCACAGATACGCAGTATTTT.

This chain joins TRBV7-2 and TRBJ2-7; TRBD2 matches at 13 bases. The CDR3 runs to 15 residues. Germline-derived CDR1 and CDR2 are SGHTA and FQGNSA. V shed 1 base and J 5 bases; nucleotides not matched to a gene: 2. CDR3 nucleotides: TGTGCCAGCAGCTTAGAACTAGCGGGGGGGGACGAGCAGTACTTC. It specifies CASSLELAGGDEQYF.

Here the CDR3 reads CASSRQTHSYNEQFF. DNA of the CDR3: TGTGCCAGCAGCAGACAGACCCACTCCTACAATGAGCAGTTCTTC. The rearrangement joins TRBV6-5 to TRBJ2-1; a weak D match, TRBD1 (5 bases). The V end was cut by 6 bases, the J end by 0 bases, with 12 bases between. From germline, CDR1 is MNHEY and CDR2 SVGAGI. The CDR3 is 15 amino acids.

This clone has only a few counts. V gene TRBV2 combines with J gene TRBJ2-7, with D perhaps TRBD1 (6 bases). V was pared by 6 bases and J by 4 bases, with 7 bases between. The CDR3 covers 11 residues. In germline, CDR1 is SNHLY, CDR2 FYNNEI. The CDR3 sequence: CASSDRYEQYF. DNA of the CDR3: TGTGCCAGCAGCGACAGGTACGAGCAGTACTTC.

This clone was detected only a few times. J is TRBJ1-4 and V is TRBV6-1, with D tentatively TRBD1 (5 bases). The CDR3 has 14 residues. Germline CDR1 reads MNHNS; CDR2 reads SASEGT. With 7 bases removed from V and 7 bases from J, the gap between germline ends came to 16 bases. CDR3 sequence (DNA): TGTGCCAGCAAAGGGGTTGATGGAGGTGAAAAACTGTTTTTT. Translating it yields CASKGVDGGEKLFF.

The rearrangement joins TRBV5-8 to TRBJ2-5; D is ambiguous. The V and J ends lost 3 bases and 6 bases respectively, with 3 bases between them. The germline V gene encodes CDR1 SGHTS and CDR2 YDEGEE. The CDR3 contains 10 residues. The CDR3 loop reads CASSYKTQYF. In DNA form, the CDR3 reads TGTGCCAGCAGCTATAAGACCCAGTACTTC.

The CDR3 is CASSPPPSTAYNEKLFF. The CDR3 coding sequence is TGTGCCAGCAGCCCCCCCCCTTCGACAGCATATAATGAAAAACTGTTTTTT. The chain couples TRBV7-8 to TRBJ1-4; maybe TRBD1 (5 bases). CDR3 length: 17 residues. V was trimmed by 5 bases and J by 4 bases, leaving 20 bases between them. The V gene's germline CDR1 is SGHVS and CDR2 FQNEAQ.

This sequence joins TRBV21-1 and TRBJ1-4; the tabulated D call, TRBD1, remains unverified against the DNA. TRBV21-1 is a known pseudogene. This CDR3 has 16 residues. CDR3 sequence reads: CASSGTGPGWDEKLFF. CDR3 in DNA: TGTGCCAGCAGCGGAACTGGGCCAGGGTGGGATGAAAAACTGTTTTTT.

There are a few counts of this clone. J is TRBJ1-2 and V is TRBV1; the table assigns TRBD1, which was not confirmed against the DNA. TRBV1 is a recognized pseudogene. The CDR3 extends over 16 amino acids. The DNA for the CDR3 is TGCACCAGCAGCCAAGAACAGGGGTTCGAGGGCTATGGCTACACCTTC. This codes for CTSSQEQGFEGYGYTF.

J is TRBJ2-5 and V is TRBV30; D ambiguous. V dropped 0 bases and J dropped 4 bases, with 3 bases sitting between them. The CDR3 runs to 11 residues. Germline values: CDR1 GTSNPN, CDR2 SVGIG (reference sequence). DNA for the CDR3: TGTGCCTGGAGTGTAAGAGAGACCCAGTACTTC. This encodes CAWSVRETQYF.

This clone is a singleton in its sample. The rearrangement joins TRBV29-1 to TRBJ2-3, with D hard to call. There are 13 residues in the CDR3. In germline, CDR1 is SQVTM, CDR2 ANQGSEA. V was clipped by 0 bases and J by 1 base, with 5 bases between them. CDR3 nucleotides: TGCAGCGTTGAAGACAGACGCACAGATACGCAGTATTTT. Protein: CSVEDRRTDTQYF.

This clone has just a few counts. The V gene is TRBV15, the J gene TRBJ2-3; D perhaps matches TRBD2 (7 bases). The germline CDR1 and CDR2 sequences are LNHNV and YYDKDF (reference sequence). Trimming removed 3 bases at V and 1 base at J, with 17 bases between. This CDR3 region has 17 residues. The DNA of the CDR3 is TGTGCCACCAGCAGGCTCCTGGGGGGGGCTGGCACAGATACGCAGTATTTT. Translating it yields CATSRLLGGAGTDTQYF.

The J gene is TRBJ2-7, the V gene TRBV5-1, with 8 positions matching TRBD1. The CDR3 is 16 amino acids. Germline loops: CDR1 SGHRS, CDR2 YFSETQ. V shed 0 bases, J shed 4 bases, and the junction held 9 bases outside the gene matches. The chain's CDR3 is CASSLDSGGRQYEQYF. The CDR3 nucleotides read TGCGCCAGCAGCTTGGATTCAGGGGGCCGGCAATACGAGCAGTACTTC.

The rearrangement joins TRBV7-9 to TRBJ2-5, with D perhaps TRBD2 (5 bases). The germline gives CDR1 SEHNR, CDR2 FQNEAQ (reference sequence). The CDR3 loop spans 16 amino acids. Deletions cut 7 bases from V and 0 bases from J, with 18 bases between. The CDR3 nucleotides are TGTGCCAGCACCCTTGCCGGACTGGGGTACCAAGAGACCCAGTACTTC. Protein: CASTLAGLGYQETQYF.

The chain carries TRBV28 and TRBJ2-7, with 7 positions matching TRBD2. This CDR3 contains 14 residues. The germline V gene encodes CDR1 MDHEN and CDR2 SYDVKM. With V trimmed by 8 bases and J by 3 bases, 10 bases remained unmatched. CDR3 sequence reads: CASGAGDAFYEQYF. CDR3 nucleotides: TGTGCCAGCGGTGCGGGGGATGCATTCTACGAGCAGTACTTC.

The DNA of the CDR3 is TGTGCCTGTTGGGGGGACGAGCAGTACTTC. Encoded protein: CACWGDEQYF. This chain connects TRBV30 to TRBJ2-7; D possibly corresponds to TRBD2 (6 bases). Trimming cost V 6 bases and J 5 bases, with 8 bases left between them. The CDR3 is 10 residues long. Germline loops: CDR1 GTSNPN, CDR2 SVGIG (reference sequence).

The rearrangement joins TRBV19 to TRBJ1-4; TRBD1 agrees at 8 bases. Germline CDR1 and CDR2: LNHDA and SQIVND (reference sequence). The ends lost 3 bases at V and 8 bases at J; junction bases unmatched: 8. The CDR3 has 15 residues. The CDR3 DNA reads TGTGCCAGTAGTATTCCCGGACAGGGTGAAGAAAAACTGTTTTTT. Its translation is CASSIPGQGEEKLFF.

The V and J genes are TRBV6-1 and TRBJ1-2; the D is unclear. V lost 6 bases to trimming and J lost 0 bases, with 8 bases between them. Germline CDR1 MNHNS, CDR2 SASEGT. The CDR3 is 13 residues long. The CDR3 here is CASRLDSNYGYTF. Written as DNA, the CDR3 is TGTGCCAGCAGGCTGGACTCTAACTATGGCTACACCTTC.

The chain couples TRBV25-1 to TRBJ2-5; 13 positions match TRBD2. The germline V gene has CDR1 MGHDK and CDR2 SYGVNS. The CDR3 extends over 18 amino acids. V lost 4 bases to trimming and J lost 4 bases; unmatched junction nucleotides: 12. The CDR3 region is CASSGTSGRGTLVETQYF. DNA of the CDR3: TGTGCCAGCAGTGGGACTAGCGGGAGAGGAACTCTGGTAGAGACCCAGTACTTC.

V usage is TRBV5-6 and J usage is TRBJ2-7; 7 bases match TRBD1. From germline, CDR1 is SGHDT and CDR2 YYEEEE. The CDR3 consists of 12 residues. With V trimmed by 0 bases and J by 9 bases, 3 bases remained unmatched. The CDR3 is CASSLEDRPQYF. The CDR3 DNA follows: TGTGCCAGCAGCTTGGAGGACAGGCCGCAGTACTTC. Full variable domain (remainder filled in from reference TRBV5-6 and TRBJ2-7): DAGVTQSPTHLIKTRGQQVTLRCSPKSGHDTVSWYQQALGQGPQFIFQYYEEEERQRGNFPDRFSGHQFPNYSSELNVNALLLGDSALYLCASSLEDRPQYFGPGTRLTVT.